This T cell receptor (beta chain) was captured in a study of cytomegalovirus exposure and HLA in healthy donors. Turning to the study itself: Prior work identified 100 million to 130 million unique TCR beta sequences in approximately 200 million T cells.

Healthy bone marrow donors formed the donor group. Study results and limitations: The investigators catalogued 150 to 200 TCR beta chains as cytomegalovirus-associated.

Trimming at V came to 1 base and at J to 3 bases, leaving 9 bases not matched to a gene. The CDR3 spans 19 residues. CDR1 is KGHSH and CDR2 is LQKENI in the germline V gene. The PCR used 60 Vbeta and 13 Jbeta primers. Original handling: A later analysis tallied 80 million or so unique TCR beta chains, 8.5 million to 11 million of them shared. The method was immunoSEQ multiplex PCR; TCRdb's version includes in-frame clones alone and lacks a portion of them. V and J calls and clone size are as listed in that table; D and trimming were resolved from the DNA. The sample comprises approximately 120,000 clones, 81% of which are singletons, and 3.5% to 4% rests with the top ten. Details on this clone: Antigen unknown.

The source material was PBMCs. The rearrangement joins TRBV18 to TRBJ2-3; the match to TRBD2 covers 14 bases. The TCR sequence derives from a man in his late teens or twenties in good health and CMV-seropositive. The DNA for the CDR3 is TGTGCCAGCTCACCACTATCGTGGGGACTAGCGGGGGAAACAGATACGCAGTATTTT. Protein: CASSPLSWGLAGETDTQYF.